This T cell receptor beta chain was retrieved from a study of T-cell reconstitution after alpha-beta-depleted transplantation in children. Notes on the study in general: Approximately two months post-transplant, alpha-beta T cells reportedly originated from several hundred expanded graft clones. T-cell numbers and diversity, one year after transplant, stemmed largely from T cells that were newly produced. High day-60 TCRbeta diversity in some patients came from surviving recipient T cells and thymic progenitors.

The authors prepared the TCRbeta library with unique molecular identifiers. TCRdb redid the calling of the PCR reads with MiXCR, one entry per CDR3 protein. The table records hundreds of thousands of distinct CDR3 sequences, about 16% of them present only once. Worth noting for this clonotype: The antigen remains unidentified.

V dropped 4 bases and J dropped 1; count of bases not matched to a gene: 8. The CDR3 has 16 amino acids. Source: PBMCs, mostly from graft donor cells, taken 360 days after TCRalphabeta/CD19-depleted stem cell transplant. This TCR came from a male patient under 10 years old who had a stem cell transplant for acute lymphoblastic leukemia, so the T cells may come from the graft donor. V and J are TRBV12-3 or TRBV12-4 and TRBJ2-7, with 9 bases matching TRBD1. In DNA form, the CDR3 reads TGTGCCAGCAGTTCGTCCGGGACAGGGATATCCTACGAGCAGTACTTC. Protein product: CASSSSGTGISYEQYF.